This TCR beta chain came from a study of CD8 T cells in Susac syndrome. To note about this clonotype: The antigen remains undetermined.

Germline CDR1 is SGDLS and CDR2 is YYNGEE. This CDR3 region has 15 residues. V lost 6 bases to trimming and J lost 4 bases; unmatched junction nucleotides: 10. When the RNA was reverse transcribed, random hexamers were used with an input of about 0.5 to 1 ug. The immunoSEQ assay covered 54 Vbeta and 13 Jbeta segments for CDR3. TCRdb ran MiXCR on the immunoSEQ multiplex PCR reads and lists one entry per CDR3 protein. Among some 240,000 distinct CDR3 sequences listed, almost 97% were seen once. Negative isolation was used for CD8+ and CD4+ T cells, and FACS enrichment was applied to TEMRA cells. Study results and limitations: The authors found no clonal expansion in Susac syndrome CD4+ T cell repertoires.

Sequencing input: CD4+ T cells from PBMCs. The chain employs TRBV9 and TRBJ1-2, with 9 positions matching TRBD1. The receptor comes from a human donor with Susac syndrome. CDR3 sequence (DNA): TGTGCCAGCACACCGACAGGGGGTTGGACCTATGGCTACACCTTC. This sequence encodes CASTPTGGWTYGYTF.